These 13 T cell receptor beta chains came from one sample sequenced in a study of cytomegalovirus exposure and HLA in healthy donors. Vbeta (60) and Jbeta (13) primers were used in the PCR. Sequenced by immunoSEQ multiplex PCR; TCRdb stores in-frame clones only, minus some. The sample gives about 140,000 clones, 70% to 80% of which show up once; around 2.2% is in the top ten. Sequencing was done on a sample of PBMCs. These receptors came from a man aged 30 to 39 in good health and CMV-seronegative.

This clone was counted a few times. The V call is TRBV10-3, the J call TRBJ2-7; D gene unclear. The CDR3 is made up of 11 amino acids. CDR1 and CDR2 from the germline V gene are ENHRY and SYGVKD. Trimming left V 6 bases short and J 4 bases short, with 7 bases between. The CDR3 loop is CAIRRNYEQYF. The CDR3 DNA reads TGTGCCATCAGGCGGAATTACGAGCAGTACTTC.

The J gene is TRBJ1-1, the V gene TRBV15; tentatively, D is TRBD1 (6 bases). Trimming left V 2 bases short and J 9 bases short, with 10 bases between. Germline CDR1 reads LNHNV; CDR2 reads YYDKDF (reference sequence). This CDR3 region has 12 residues. CDR3 DNA sequence: TGTGCCACCAGCAGATTAACAGGGCAAGCTTTCTTT. Translation: CATSRLTGQAFF.

The chain employs TRBV27 and TRBJ2-7, with a tentative D call TRBD2 (6 bases). CDR1 and CDR2 from the germline V gene are MNHEY and SMNVEV (reference sequence). This CDR3 spans 16 amino acids. The germline V and J ends were trimmed by 5 bases and 6 bases, with 23 bases remaining between them. The CDR3 bases are TGTGCCAGCAGTCTCCTCGTCGTGGGAGGACTCCGCGAGCAGTACTTC. Protein sequence: CASSLLVVGGLREQYF.

The gene calls are TRBV29-1 and TRBJ1-2; D unresolved. The V gene's germline CDR1 is SQVTM and CDR2 ANQGSEA. This CDR3 contains 11 residues. Trimming left V 4 bases short and J 4 bases short, with 7 bases between. This chain's CDR3 is CSVGGSYGYTF. CDR3 nucleotides: TGCAGCGTTGGAGGGTCCTATGGCTACACCTTC.

This chain uses TRBV28 with TRBJ1-1, with TRBD1 identical over 7 bases. Per the germline V gene, CDR1 is MDHEN and CDR2 is SYDVKM. The junction had 9 bases not matched to a gene; V was cut back by 7 bases and J by 1 base. The CDR3 is 15 residues long. The CDR3, as DNA: TGTGCCAGCACCACCCCACGACAGGGGAACACTGAAGCTTTCTTT. This sequence encodes CASTTPRQGNTEAFF.

The genes are TRBV5-1 and TRBJ2-1; 14 bases line up with TRBD2. V lost 3 bases and J lost 3; bases outside the gene matches: 2. Germline CDR1 is SGHRS and CDR2 is YFSETQ. This CDR3 comprises 16 residues. CDR3 amino acids: CASSSGTSGGYNEQFF. CDR3 sequence (DNA): TGCGCCAGCAGCTCGGGGACTAGCGGGGGCTACAATGAGCAGTTCTTC.

With regard to this clone: A read error may produce the germline difference seen at one junction end. The V and J genes are TRBV5-6 and TRBJ1-5, with D tentatively TRBD1 (6 bases). The CDR3 is 14 residues long. Germline CDR1 is SGHDT and CDR2 is YYEEEE. CDR3 sequence (DNA): TGTGCCGGCAGCTTGGGGCAGGGGAATCAGCCCCAGCATTTT. Translated: CAGSLGQGNQPQHF.

The chain couples TRBV7-9 to TRBJ1-4; D is perhaps TRBD1 (5 bases). Per germline, CDR1 SEHNR and CDR2 FQNEAQ (reference sequence). The CDR3 is made up of 14 amino acids. Trimming left V 4 bases short and J 8 bases short, with 14 bases between. The CDR3 spells CASSSKGRWEKLFF. CDR3 in DNA: TGTGCCAGCAGCTCGAAGGGGCGGTGGGAAAAACTGTTTTTT.

The chain has TRBV4-1 and TRBJ2-2; no clear D gene. The CDR3 is made up of 12 amino acids. V lost 5 bases and J lost 3, with 4 bases in between. Germline CDR1 and CDR2: MGHRA and YSYEKL. The CDR3 DNA sequence: TGCGCCAGCAGCTCGGACACCGGGGAGCTGTTTTTT. Translation gives CASSSDTGELFF.

This clone has only a few counts. CDR3 loop: CAWRGDGTGTEAFF. The CDR3 nucleotides are TGTGCCTGGAGGGGGGATGGGACTGGGACTGAAGCTTTCTTT. The chain is built from TRBV30 and TRBJ1-1; possible D gene TRBD1, 5 bases. The V and J ends lost 3 bases and 5 bases respectively, with 16 bases between them. The CDR3 consists of 14 residues. CDR1 is GTSNPN, CDR2 SVGIG, per germline (reference sequence).

The chain recombines TRBV7-2 with TRBJ2-2, with a possible D match to TRBD2 (5 bases). V lost 0 bases, J lost 6 bases, and 11 bases lay in between. The CDR3 loop spans 15 amino acids. From germline, CDR1 is SGHTA and CDR2 FQGNSA. The DNA of the CDR3 is TGTGCCAGCAGCTTAGCGGGAGTTTCCGCCGGGGAGCTGTTTTTT. Protein sequence: CASSLAGVSAGELFF.

This chain uses TRBV19 with TRBJ2-7; maybe TRBD1 (5 bases). This CDR3 comprises 14 residues. V lost 4 bases to trimming and J lost 3 bases, with 13 bases between them. The germline gives CDR1 LNHDA, CDR2 SQIVND (reference sequence). CDR3 loop: CASSNQGSHYEQYF. CDR3 coding DNA: TGTGCCAGTAGTAACCAGGGCAGTCACTACGAGCAGTACTTC.

This clone was picked up one time. The rearrangement joins TRBV15 to TRBJ1-4; maybe TRBD1 (5 bases). Trimming removed 5 bases from V and 4 bases from J, with 8 bases in between. Germline values: CDR1 LNHNV, CDR2 YYDKDF (reference sequence). The CDR3 runs 13 residues. The CDR3 region is CATSGQGNEKLFF. CDR3 bases: TGTGCCACCAGCGGTCAGGGTAATGAAAAACTGTTTTTT. Together with reference TRBV15 and TRBJ1-4, the CDR3 gives the full variable domain: DAMVIQNPRYQVTQFGKPVTLSCSQTLNHNVMYWYQQKSSQAPKLLFHYYDKDFNNEADTPDNFQSRRPNTSFCFLDIRSPGLGDTAMYLCATSGQGNEKLFFGSGTQLSVL.